The clone carrying this TCR beta chain was seen a handful of times. This sample stems from a study of response to subunit inactivated influenza vaccine. The V gene lost 4 bases and the J gene lost 2 bases, with 15 bases spanning the gap. The CDR3 extends over 14 amino acids. Germline values: CDR1 DFQATT, CDR2 SNEGSKA (reference sequence). MiXCR was run by TCRdb on the RT-PCR reads, yielding one entry per CDR3 protein. The sample carries 650,000 or so distinct CDR3 sequences, 14% recorded once. The chain recombines TRBV20-1 with TRBJ2-7, with a weak D call TRBD2 (6 bases). Sequencing used PBMCs from blood, obtained 14 to 15 days before vaccination. This receptor was identified in a middle-aged man who received an inactivated influenza vaccine. CDR3 in amino acids: CSATPRGGAYEQYF. DNA for the CDR3: TGCAGTGCTACGCCCCGCGGCGGGGCCTACGAGCAGTACTTC.